The subject of this entry is one T cell receptor (beta chain). Amplification used 60 V beta primers and 13 J beta primers. The table came from immunoSEQ multiplex PCR; TCRdb's copy has only in-frame clones and leaves some out. The data show under 130,000 clones, with more than 80% seen just once and less than 15% held by the top ten. This sample is drawn from a study of glioma-infiltrating T cells after dendritic cell vaccination. V shed 1 base and J shed 4 bases, with 9 bases lying between them. CDR1 and CDR2 from the germline V gene are SGDLS and YYNGEE. The CDR3 contains 13 residues. The specimen comprised blood, sampled before dendritic cell vaccination. The chain couples TRBV9 to TRBJ2-7, with D possibly TRBD2 on 5 matching bases. The sequence was collected from a human donor with glioblastoma. This CDR3 is CASSVTSGYEQYF. CDR3 sequence (DNA): TGTGCCAGCAGCGTAACGTCGGGGTACGAGCAGTACTTC.